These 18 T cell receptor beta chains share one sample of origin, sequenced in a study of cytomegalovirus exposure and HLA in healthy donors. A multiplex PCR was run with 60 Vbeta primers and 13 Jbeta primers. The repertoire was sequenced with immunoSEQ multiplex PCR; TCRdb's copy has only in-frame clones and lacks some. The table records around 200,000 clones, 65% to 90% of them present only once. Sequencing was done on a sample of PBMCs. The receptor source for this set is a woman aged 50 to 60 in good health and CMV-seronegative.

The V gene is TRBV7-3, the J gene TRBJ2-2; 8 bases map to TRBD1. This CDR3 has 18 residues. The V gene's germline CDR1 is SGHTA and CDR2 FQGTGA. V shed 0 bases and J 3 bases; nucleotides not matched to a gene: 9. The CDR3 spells CASSLTGRQGPYTGELFF. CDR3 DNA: TGTGCCAGCAGCTTAACGGGACGACAGGGGCCGTACACCGGGGAGCTGTTTTTT. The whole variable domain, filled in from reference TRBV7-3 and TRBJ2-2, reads GAGVSQTPSNKVTEKGKYVELRCDPISGHTALYWYRQSLGQGPEFLIYFQGTGAADDSGLPNDRFFAVRPEGSVSTLKIQRTERGDSAVYLCASSLTGRQGPYTGELFFGEGSRLTVL.

DNA for the CDR3: TGTGCCAGCACTTCGAGGCGGGGGCGCACAGATACGCAGTATTTT. Protein product: CASTSRRGRTDTQYF. V usage is TRBV28 and J usage is TRBJ2-3; TRBD2 is a possible D gene (7 bases). The CDR3 covers 15 residues. V gave up 7 bases and J gave up 1 base, with 15 bases separating them. Per the germline V gene, CDR1 is MDHEN and CDR2 is SYDVKM.

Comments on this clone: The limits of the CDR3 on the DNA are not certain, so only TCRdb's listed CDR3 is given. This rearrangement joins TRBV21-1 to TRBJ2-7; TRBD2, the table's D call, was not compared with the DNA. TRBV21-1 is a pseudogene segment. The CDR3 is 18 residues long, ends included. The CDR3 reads CASSKVGAGAADDGEQYF.

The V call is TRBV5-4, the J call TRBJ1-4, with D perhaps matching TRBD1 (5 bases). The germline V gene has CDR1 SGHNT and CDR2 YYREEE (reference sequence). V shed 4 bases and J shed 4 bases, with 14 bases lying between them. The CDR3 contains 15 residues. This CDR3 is CASSHKGEINEKLFF. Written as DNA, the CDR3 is TGTGCCAGCAGCCATAAAGGGGAAATTAATGAAAAACTGTTTTTT.

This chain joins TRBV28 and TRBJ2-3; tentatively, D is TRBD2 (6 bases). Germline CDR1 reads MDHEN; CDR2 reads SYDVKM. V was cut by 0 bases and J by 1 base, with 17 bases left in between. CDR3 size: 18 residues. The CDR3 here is CASSLWAGSRPGTDTQYF. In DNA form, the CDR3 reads TGTGCCAGCAGTTTATGGGCCGGGAGTAGACCGGGCACAGATACGCAGTATTTT.

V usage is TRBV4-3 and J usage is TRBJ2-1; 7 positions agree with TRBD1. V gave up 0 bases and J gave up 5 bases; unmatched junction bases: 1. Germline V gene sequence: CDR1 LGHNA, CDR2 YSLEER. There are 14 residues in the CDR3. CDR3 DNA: TGCGCCAGCAGCCAAGAAACAGGGGACAATGAGCAGTTCTTC. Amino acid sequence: CASSQETGDNEQFF.

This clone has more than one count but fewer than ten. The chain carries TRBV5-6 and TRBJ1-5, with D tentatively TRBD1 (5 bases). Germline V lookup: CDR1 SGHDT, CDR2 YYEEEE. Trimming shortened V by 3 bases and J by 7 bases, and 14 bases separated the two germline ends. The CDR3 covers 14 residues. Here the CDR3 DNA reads TGTGCCAGCAGCTCCCGGGTCAGGGAACAGCCCCAGCATTTT. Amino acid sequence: CASSSRVREQPQHF. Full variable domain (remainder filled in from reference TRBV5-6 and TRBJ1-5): DAGVTQSPTHLIKTRGQQVTLRCSPKSGHDTVSWYQQALGQGPQFIFQYYEEEERQRGNFPDRFSGHQFPNYSSELNVNALLLGDSALYLCASSSRVREQPQHFGDGTRLSIL.

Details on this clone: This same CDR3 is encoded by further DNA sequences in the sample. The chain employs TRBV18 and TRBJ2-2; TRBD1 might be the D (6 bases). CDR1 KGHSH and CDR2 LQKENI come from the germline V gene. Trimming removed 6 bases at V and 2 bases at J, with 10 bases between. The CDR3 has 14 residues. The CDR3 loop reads CASSLQGNTGELFF. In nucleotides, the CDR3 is TGTGCCAGCTCGTTACAGGGTAACACCGGGGAGCTGTTTTTT.

The CDR3 is CASSPLVDIYEQYF. For the CDR3, the DNA is TGTGCCAGCAGCCCCCTCGTGGACATCTACGAGCAGTACTTC. The gene calls are TRBV7-3 and TRBJ2-7; possibly TRBD1 for D (5 bases). V was trimmed by 5 bases and J by 3 bases, leaving 14 bases between them. Germline V gives CDR1 SGHTA, CDR2 FQGTGA. The length of the CDR3 is 14 residues.

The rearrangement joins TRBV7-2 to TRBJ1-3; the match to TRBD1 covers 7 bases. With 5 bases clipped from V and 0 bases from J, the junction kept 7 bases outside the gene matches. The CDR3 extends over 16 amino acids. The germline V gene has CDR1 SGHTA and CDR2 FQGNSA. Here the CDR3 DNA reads TGTGCCAGCAGCCTATCGGGACAGTTCTCTGGAAACACCATATATTTT. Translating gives CASSLSGQFSGNTIYF. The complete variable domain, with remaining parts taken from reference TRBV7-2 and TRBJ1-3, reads GAGVSQSPSNKVTEKGKDVELRCDPISGHTALYWYRQSLGQGLEFLIYFQGNSAPDKSGLPSDRFSAERTGGSVSTLTIQRTQQEDSAVYLCASSLSGQFSGNTIYFGEGSWLTVV.

This CDR3 is CASSLRGLGKSEQFF. CDR3 DNA sequence: TGTGCCAGCAGTTTGAGAGGGCTGGGGAAGTCGGAGCAGTTCTTC. The rearrangement joins TRBV28 to TRBJ2-1, with D perhaps matching TRBD2 (5 bases). V lost 3 bases and J 10 bases, leaving 19 bases between the germline ends. The CDR3 contains 15 residues. Germline V gives CDR1 MDHEN, CDR2 SYDVKM.

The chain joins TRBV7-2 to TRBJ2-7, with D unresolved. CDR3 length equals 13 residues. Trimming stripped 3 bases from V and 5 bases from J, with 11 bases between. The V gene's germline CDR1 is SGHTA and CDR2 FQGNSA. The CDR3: CASSFPTRHEQYF. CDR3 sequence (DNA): TGTGCCAGCAGCTTTCCGACTCGTCACGAGCAGTACTTC.

For the CDR3, the DNA is TGTGCCAGCAGTCCTGCCGGGACAGGGAAATACGAGCAGTACTTC. Protein product: CASSPAGTGKYEQYF. The chain is built from TRBV27 and TRBJ2-7; 9 nucleotides match TRBD1. Trimming removed 5 bases from V and 4 bases from J; junction bases left unmatched: 9. In germline, CDR1 is MNHEY, CDR2 SMNVEV (reference sequence). The CDR3 spans 15 residues.

CDR3 sequence reads: CASSLHGTGGTGELFF. In DNA form, the CDR3 reads TGTGCCAGCAGCTTGCACGGGACAGGGGGCACCGGGGAGCTGTTTTTT. This sequence joins TRBV5-5 and TRBJ2-2; 11 bases fit TRBD1. The CDR3 covers 16 residues. J lost 4 bases, V lost 1 base, and 3 bases had no gene match. Germline lookup yields CDR1 SGHKS and CDR2 YYEKEE (reference sequence).

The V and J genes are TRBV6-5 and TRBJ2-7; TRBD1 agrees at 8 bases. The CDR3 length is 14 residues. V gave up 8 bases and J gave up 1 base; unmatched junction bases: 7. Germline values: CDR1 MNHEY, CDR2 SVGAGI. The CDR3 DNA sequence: TGTGCCAGCGGCAGGACAGGGAGTTCCTACGAGCAGTACTTC. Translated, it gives CASGRTGSSYEQYF.

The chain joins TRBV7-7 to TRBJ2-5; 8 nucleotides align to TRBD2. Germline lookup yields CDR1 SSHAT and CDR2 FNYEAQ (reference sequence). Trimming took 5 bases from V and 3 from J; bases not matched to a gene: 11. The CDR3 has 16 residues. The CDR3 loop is CASSPGLDPGEETQYF. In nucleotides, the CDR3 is TGTGCCAGCAGCCCGGGACTAGATCCCGGTGAAGAGACCCAGTACTTC.

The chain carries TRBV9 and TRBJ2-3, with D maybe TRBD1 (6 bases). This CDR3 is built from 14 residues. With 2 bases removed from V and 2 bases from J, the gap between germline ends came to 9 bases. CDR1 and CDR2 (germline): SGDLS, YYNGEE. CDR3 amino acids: CASSVRGSTDTQYF. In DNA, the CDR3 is TGTGCCAGCAGCGTCAGGGGTTCCACAGATACGCAGTATTTT. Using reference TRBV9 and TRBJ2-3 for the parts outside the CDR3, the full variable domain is DSGVTQTPKHLITATGQRVTLRCSPRSGDLSVYWYQQSLDQGLQFLIQYYNGEERAKGNILERFSAQQFPDLHSELNLSSLELGDSALYFCASSVRGSTDTQYFGPGTRLTVL.

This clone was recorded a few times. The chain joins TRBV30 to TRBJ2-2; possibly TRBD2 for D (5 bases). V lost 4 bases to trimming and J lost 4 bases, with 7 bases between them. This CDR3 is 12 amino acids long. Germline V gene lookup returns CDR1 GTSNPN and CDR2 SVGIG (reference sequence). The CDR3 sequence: CAWKRGTGELFF. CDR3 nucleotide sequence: TGTGCCTGGAAACGGGGCACCGGGGAGCTGTTTTTT.